Listed below are T cell receptor beta chains from one sample, sequenced in a study of blood T cell repertoires in COVID-19. Using immunoSEQ multiplex PCR, the repertoire was profiled, and TCRdb retains in-frame clones only, with some absent. The sample carries approximately 110,000 clones, about three quarters recorded once. Material: peripheral blood. The origin of the receptors is a human donor in a cohort sampled during active or convalescent COVID-19. Each CDR3 is given with its conserved first and last residue. D genes are given only for firm matches. A row's size may be missing; if present it is once, few, many or a size class.

V gene,D gene,clone size,J gene,CDR3 protein,CDR3 DNA
TRBV4-1,-,-,TRBJ1-6,CASSQGAARTVNSPLHF,TGCGCCAGCAGCCAAGGGGCCGCCAGGACAGTTAATTCACCCCTCCACTTT
TRBV25-1,-,-,TRBJ1-4,CASSGYNEKLFF,TGTGCCAGCAGTGGCTACAATGAAAAACTGTTTTTT
TRBV2,-,-,TRBJ1-5,CASRLGMPQHF,TGTGCCAGCAGGCTCGGGATGCCCCAGCATTTT
TRBV10-3,-,-,TRBJ2-7,CAISRGPLRDPYEQYF,TGTGCCATCAGCAGGGGCCCTCTCAGGGACCCCTACGAGCAGTACTTC
TRBV14,-,-,TRBJ2-2,CASSQSDWAGELFF,TGTGCCAGCAGCCAAAGCGATTGGGCCGGGGAGCTGTTTTTT
TRBV14,-,-,TRBJ2-2,CASSQVRSPGELFF,TGTGCCAGCAGCCAAGTACGTAGTCCCGGGGAGCTGTTTTTT
TRBV6-5,TRBD1,-,TRBJ1-4,CASSSRDSNEKLFF,TGTGCCAGCAGTTCCCGGGACAGTAATGAAAAACTGTTTTTT
TRBV5-1,TRBD1,-,TRBJ1-2,CASSPGQSYGYTF,TGCGCCAGCAGCCCGGGACAGTCTTATGGCTACACCTTC
TRBV7-4,TRBD2,few,TRBJ2-1,CASSLESGGRARNEQFF,TGTGCCAGCAGCTTAGAATCGGGCGGGAGGGCTCGTAATGAGCAGTTCTTC
TRBV14,-,-,TRBJ2-7,CASSPTPLVYEQYF,TGTGCCAGCAGCCCCACCCCCCTAGTCTACGAGCAGTACTTC
TRBV5-1,TRBD1,-,TRBJ2-4,CASSLGTGGLVNIQYF,TGCGCCAGCAGCTTGGGTACAGGGGGTTTGGTTAACATTCAGTACTTC
TRBV9,TRBD2,-,TRBJ2-5,CASSVTGGAGETQYF,TGTGCCAGCAGCGTAACCGGGGGGGCCGGAGAGACCCAGTACTTC
TRBV7-8,TRBD1,-,TRBJ2-7,CASSPKRRTGGAGDEYF,TGTGCCAGCAGCCCCAAACGCAGGACAGGGGGCGCAGGTGATGAGTACTTC
TRBV2,-,-,TRBJ2-3,CASRATDTQYF,TGTGCCAGCAGGGCCACAGATACGCAGTATTTT
TRBV18,-,-,TRBJ2-1,CASSPQRTAEAYNEQFF,TGTGCCAGCTCACCACAGCGGACAGCTGAGGCCTACAATGAGCAGTTCTTC
TRBV5-5,TRBD2,-,TRBJ2-1,CASSPTSGSTYNEQFF,TGTGCCAGCAGCCCTACTAGCGGGAGTACCTACAATGAGCAGTTCTTC
TRBV5-6,TRBD1,-,TRBJ1-2,CASSFGSVRGANYGYTF,TGTGCCAGCAGCTTCGGTTCAGTCAGGGGGGCTAACTATGGCTACACCTTC